These 27 T cell receptor beta chains share one sample of origin, sequenced in a study of control samples from healthy donors and cancer patients. Here immunoSEQ multiplex PCR was the method, and the copy in TCRdb shows in-frame clones only, minus some. The data contain approximately 9,100 clones, about 91% of them singletons. The sequenced sample was PBMCs. These receptors all come from a man between 60 and 70 years old with colorectal cancer.

V is TRBV7-3 and J is TRBJ2-1; no clear D gene. Germline V gene data show CDR1 as SGHTA and CDR2 as FQGTGA. V was shortened by 1 base and J by 9 bases, with 10 bases between the two germline ends. The CDR3 has 13 amino acids. This CDR3 reads CASSLNEWGEQFF. DNA of the CDR3: TGTGCCAGCAGCTTAAACGAGTGGGGTGAGCAGTTCTTC.

The chain joins TRBV28 to TRBJ2-7; D remains unclear. The length of the CDR3 is 14 residues. V lost 9 bases and J lost 0, with 15 bases in between. CDR1 is MDHEN, CDR2 SYDVKM, per germline. This CDR3 is CASKPPGSSYEQYF. As DNA, the CDR3 is TGTGCCAGTAAGCCGCCTGGAAGCTCCTACGAGCAGTACTTC.

This chain uses TRBV28 with TRBJ2-7, with TRBD1 matching over 10 bases. The germline V gene has CDR1 MDHEN and CDR2 SYDVKM. The CDR3 consists of 16 residues. V shed 7 bases, J shed 0 bases, and the junction held 9 bases outside the gene matches. The CDR3 protein is CASITRTGGFSYEQYF. The CDR3 DNA reads TGTGCCAGCATCACTAGGACAGGGGGTTTCTCCTACGAGCAGTACTTC. Full variable domain (missing parts from reference TRBV28 and TRBJ2-7): DVKVTQSSRYLVKRTGEKVFLECVQDMDHENMFWYRQDPGLGLRLIYFSYDVKMKEKGDIPEGYSVSREKKERFSLILESASTNQTSMYLCASITRTGGFSYEQYFGPGTRLTVT.

This chain links TRBV30 with TRBJ2-7; perhaps TRBD1 as D (5 bases). The ends were cut back, 5 bases at V and 6 bases at J, with 11 bases in the middle. The CDR3 length is 11 residues. The V gene's germline CDR1 is GTSNPN and CDR2 SVGIG (reference sequence). CDR3 bases: TGTGCCTGGGGTCAGGGTTCCGAGCAGTACTTC. It yields the protein CAWGQGSEQYF.

The chain combines TRBV10-1 with TRBJ2-3; maybe TRBD2 (6 bases). CDR1 WNHNN and CDR2 SYGVQD come from the germline V gene (reference sequence). There are 13 residues in the CDR3. The germline V and J ends were trimmed by 8 bases and 5 bases, with 14 bases remaining between them. The CDR3 loop reads CASRRTILDTQYF. CDR3 in DNA: TGCGCCAGCCGGCGGACTATTCTAGATACGCAGTATTTT.

This chain joins TRBV5-4 and TRBJ2-2; 9 bases align to TRBD1. CDR3 length: 15 amino acids. Looked up from germline, CDR1 is SGHNT and CDR2 is YYREEE (reference sequence). The V gene end was trimmed by 4 bases and the J gene end by 2 bases; junction bases not matched to a gene: 3. In DNA form, the CDR3 reads TGTGCCAGCAGCGTGGACAGGGGAAACACCGGGGAGCTGTTTTTT. It encodes CASSVDRGNTGELFF.

The V and J genes are TRBV6-5 and TRBJ2-1; TRBD1 is a possible D gene (6 bases). From germline, CDR1 is MNHEY and CDR2 SVGAGI. V was trimmed by 7 bases and J by 4 bases, leaving 11 bases between them. This CDR3 has 13 residues. CDR3 sequence reads: CASNRDLYNEQFF. As DNA, the CDR3 is TGTGCCAGCAACAGGGACCTATACAATGAGCAGTTCTTC.

Note on this clone: Other DNA sequences of this sample code for an identical CDR3. The DNA of the CDR3 is TGTGCCAGCAGCTTGGCCCTGCGCGAGCAGTACTTC. Residues: CASSLALREQYF. The chain joins TRBV5-6 to TRBJ2-7; D gene ambiguous. The CDR3 has 12 amino acids. Trimming removed 0 bases from V and 6 bases from J, with 7 bases in between. Germline V CDR1 and CDR2: SGHDT, YYEEEE. Variable domain in full (rest from reference TRBV5-6 and TRBJ2-7): DAGVTQSPTHLIKTRGQQVTLRCSPKSGHDTVSWYQQALGQGPQFIFQYYEEEERQRGNFPDRFSGHQFPNYSSELNVNALLLGDSALYLCASSLALREQYFGPGTRLTVT.

This chain links TRBV7-9 with TRBJ1-6, with D maybe TRBD1 (5 bases). The CDR3 is made up of 14 amino acids. Looked up from germline, CDR1 is SEHNR and CDR2 is FQNEAQ (reference sequence). The V and J ends lost 3 bases and 6 bases respectively, with 9 bases between them. The CDR3 sequence: CASSFGRVNSPLHF. In DNA form, the CDR3 reads TGTGCCAGCAGCTTCGGCAGGGTTAATTCACCCCTCCACTTT.

V usage is TRBV10-1 and J usage is TRBJ1-2, with D unresolved. The CDR3 has 11 amino acids. V lost 5 bases and J 8 bases, leaving 9 bases between the germline ends. Germline V gives CDR1 WNHNN, CDR2 SYGVQD (reference sequence). The CDR3 coding sequence is TGCGCCAGCAGTCCCGTGGAGGGCTACACCTTC. Amino acids: CASSPVEGYTF.

As concerns this clone: This same CDR3 is encoded by further DNA sequences in the sample. The chain links TRBV5-5 to TRBJ1-1, with 8 bases matching TRBD1. The CDR3 has 15 amino acids. CDR1 and CDR2 (germline): SGHKS, YYEKEE (reference sequence). Germline trimming cut 4 bases from V and 6 bases from J; bases unmatched to any gene: 11. In DNA, the CDR3 is TGTGCCAGCAGCCCTGAACCAGGGGGCGCCGCTGAAGCTTTCTTT. It encodes CASSPEPGGAAEAFF.

J is TRBJ1-2 and V is TRBV5-6, with D possibly being TRBD1 (5 bases). The V end was cut by 1 base, the J end by 1 base, with 17 bases between. Germline V gene lookup returns CDR1 SGHDT and CDR2 YYEEEE. This CDR3 has 17 residues. For the CDR3, the DNA is TGTGCCAGCAGCTTGTTTACAGGATTGACTGTTAACTATGGCTACACCTTC. As protein: CASSLFTGLTVNYGYTF.

V and J are TRBV7-9 and TRBJ1-2, with TRBD1 matching over 7 bases. V trimming: 4 bases; J trimming: 4 bases; junction bases outside the gene matches: 9. The CDR3 consists of 15 residues. Germline CDR1 is SEHNR and CDR2 is FQNEAQ (reference sequence). This CDR3 reads CASSSFRDRLYGYTF. In DNA form, the CDR3 reads TGTGCCAGCAGCTCCTTCCGGGACAGACTCTATGGCTACACCTTC. The complete variable domain, with remaining parts taken from reference TRBV7-9 and TRBJ1-2, reads DTGVSQNPRHKITKRGQNVTFRCDPISEHNRLYWYRQTLGQGPEFLTYFQNEAQLEKSRLLSDRFSAERPKGSFSTLEIQRTEQGDSAMYLCASSSFRDRLYGYTFGSGTRLTVV.

V usage is TRBV5-5 and J usage is TRBJ1-2; possible D gene TRBD1, 5 bases. Deletions cut 4 bases from V and 5 bases from J, with 21 bases between. Per the germline V gene, CDR1 is SGHKS and CDR2 is YYEKEE (reference sequence). The CDR3 contains 16 residues. The CDR3 DNA reads TGTGCCAGCAGCCCCGGGACCTTCAACCGAATATATGGCTACACCTTC. As protein: CASSPGTFNRIYGYTF. The variable domain in full, with the rest retrieved from reference TRBV5-5 and TRBJ1-2, is DAGVTQSPTHLIKTRGQQVTLRCSPISGHKSVSWYQQVLGQGPQFIFQYYEKEERGRGNFPDRFSARQFPNYSSELNVNALLLGDSALYLCASSPGTFNRIYGYTFGSGTRLTVV.

This chain joins TRBV10-3 and TRBJ2-7; possibly TRBD1 for D (6 bases). V lost 6 bases, J lost 3 bases, and 12 bases lay in between. The germline V gene has CDR1 ENHRY and CDR2 SYGVKD. The CDR3 spans 13 residues. The CDR3 spells CAIRQGSVYEQYF. CDR3 sequence (DNA): TGTGCCATCAGACAGGGATCGGTCTACGAGCAGTACTTC.

This chain links TRBV9 with TRBJ2-2, with 10 nucleotides matching TRBD1. Germline assignment: CDR1 SGDLS and CDR2 YYNGEE. V shed 3 bases and J 7 bases; nucleotides not matched to a gene: 6. The CDR3 spans 15 residues. The CDR3 protein is CASSATGGVNGELFF. For the CDR3, the DNA is TGTGCCAGCAGCGCGACAGGGGGCGTTAACGGGGAGCTGTTTTTT.

This sequence joins TRBV25-1 and TRBJ1-2, with 7 nucleotides matching TRBD1. CDR3 size: 17 residues. J was trimmed by 7 bases and V by 5 bases; bases with no gene match: 19. Germline V CDR1 and CDR2: MGHDK, SYGVNS. The CDR3 sequence: CASSKYVRGRGACGYTF. Here the CDR3 DNA reads TGTGCCAGCAGTAAGTATGTCAGGGGCAGGGGGGCATGTGGCTACACCTTC.

The CDR3 here is CASSELPPGTGYGYTF. CDR3 in DNA: TGTGCCAGCAGTGAACTTCCCCCCGGGACAGGCTATGGCTACACCTTC. V gene TRBV2 combines with J gene TRBJ1-2; 8 bases match TRBD1. Trimming took 2 bases from V and 4 from J; bases not matched to a gene: 9. Per the germline V gene, CDR1 is SNHLY and CDR2 is FYNNEI. The CDR3 extends over 16 amino acids. Using reference TRBV2 and TRBJ1-2 for the parts outside the CDR3, the full variable domain is EPEVTQTPSHQVTQMGQEVILRCVPISNHLYFYWYRQILGQKVEFLVSFYNNEISEKSEIFDDQFSVERPDGSNFTLKIRSTKLEDSAMYFCASSELPPGTGYGYTFGSGTRLTVV.

The rearrangement joins TRBV11-3 to TRBJ2-5; 8 bases map to TRBD2. Unmatched junction bases numbered 4, after V lost 5 bases and J lost 2 bases. CDR3 length: 14 residues. Germline assignment: CDR1 SGHNT and CDR2 YENEEA. The CDR3: CASSPGGGQETQYF. The CDR3 DNA follows: TGTGCCAGCAGCCCGGGGGGGGGTCAAGAGACCCAGTACTTC.

The chain combines TRBV18 with TRBJ2-7, with D possibly TRBD2 on 6 matching bases. The V gene lost 5 bases and the J gene lost 3 bases, with 14 bases spanning the gap. Germline V gives CDR1 KGHSH, CDR2 LQKENI. This CDR3 is built from 14 residues. The CDR3 DNA follows: TGTGCCAGCTCAGCTCTAGCGCAGGACTACGAGCAGTACTTC. Amino acid sequence: CASSALAQDYEQYF.

The chain couples TRBV7-2 to TRBJ2-7; D may match TRBD1 or TRBD2 (5 bases each). CDR1 SGHTA and CDR2 FQGNSA come from the germline V gene. CDR3 length: 13 amino acids. Trimming removed 8 bases at V and 3 bases at J, with 14 bases between. The CDR3, as DNA: TGTGCCAGCGGACGAGGGGAGAGCTACGAGCAGTACTTC. Protein: CASGRGESYEQYF.

The rearrangement uses TRBV25-1 and TRBJ1-5; D remains ambiguous. In germline, CDR1 is MGHDK, CDR2 SYGVNS. Trimming removed 4 bases at V and 1 base at J, with 8 bases between. The CDR3 sequence is 14 residues long. Written as DNA, the CDR3 is TGTGCCAGCAGTGGGGTAGAGAGCAATCAGCCCCAGCATTTT. Translating it yields CASSGVESNQPQHF. Filled out from reference TRBV25-1 and TRBJ1-5, the complete variable domain reads EADIYQTPRYLVIGTGKKITLECSQTMGHDKMYWYQQDPGMELHLIHYSYGVNSTEKGDLSSESTVSRIRTEHFPLTLESARPSHTSQYLCASSGVESNQPQHFGDGTRLSIL.

J is TRBJ2-3 and V is TRBV1. TRBV1 is flagged as a pseudogene. This CDR3 is built from 14 residues. CDR3 sequence reads: CTRPKAPHPDTQYF. CDR3 nucleotide sequence: TGCACCAGGCCAAAGGCCCCACACCCAGATACGCAGTATTTT.

This chain connects TRBV2 to TRBJ2-5, with TRBD1 identical over 11 bases. Per germline, CDR1 SNHLY and CDR2 FYNNEI. After removal of 6 bases from V and 4 bases from J, the junction contained 10 bases not matched to a gene. The CDR3 loop spans 16 amino acids. The CDR3, as DNA: TGTGCCAGCAGGTCCCGGGACAGGGGGTCGTCAGAGACCCAGTACTTC. This codes for CASRSRDRGSSETQYF.

The V gene is TRBV7-6, the J gene TRBJ2-7; 7 bases align to TRBD1. Looked up from germline, CDR1 is SGHVS and CDR2 is FNYEAQ. The CDR3 is made up of 14 amino acids. J was trimmed by 6 bases and V by 4 bases; bases with no gene match: 9. The CDR3 coding sequence is TGTGCCAGCAGCTACTCAGGGGGATGGTCCGAGCAGTACTTC. This codes for CASSYSGGWSEQYF.

J is TRBJ1-2 and V is TRBV29-1, with D possibly being TRBD1 (5 bases). Per germline, CDR1 SQVTM and CDR2 ANQGSEA. Trimming left V 1 base short and J 0 bases short, with 12 bases between. CDR3 size: 15 residues. The CDR3, as DNA: TGCAGCGTTGAAGGGCGCAGGGAATCTAACTATGGCTACACCTTC. It is translated as CSVEGRRESNYGYTF.

The chain couples TRBV4-1 to TRBJ2-7, with a weak D call TRBD1 (6 bases). The V end was cut by 1 base, the J end by 3 bases, with 16 bases between. The CDR3 totals 16 residues. From germline, CDR1 is MGHRA and CDR2 YSYEKL. CDR3 nucleotide sequence: TGCGCCAGCAGCCAAGGGGTTTTTACAGGGAGCTACGAGCAGTACTTC. Translated, it gives CASSQGVFTGSYEQYF.